This T cell receptor (beta chain) was documented in a study of OX40 agonist ivuxolimab in advanced cancers. Samples were taken at baseline and on day 1 of cycles 4 and 7. The germline CDR1 and CDR2 sequences are SEHNR and FQNEAQ (reference sequence). Trimming took 0 bases from V and 1 from J, leaving 9 bases between them. The CDR3 has 15 residues. Assay used: immunoSEQ multiplex PCR; TCRdb lists only in-frame clones, some missing. Found here are just under 20,000 clones, 65% to 90% of them singletons; the top ten hold 3% to 3.5%. This material consisted of CD4+ or CD8+ T cells sorted from blood, taken in a trial of the OX40 agonist ivuxolimab. The origin of this receptor is an adult with an advanced solid tumor such as melanoma, head and neck, liver or kidney cancer. The chain combines TRBV7-9 with TRBJ1-1; the D is unclear. DNA of the CDR3: TGTGCCAGCAGCTTAGCGCTAGGACGGAACACTGAAGCTTTCTTT. Its protein product is CASSLALGRNTEAFF.